This TCR beta chain stems from a study of control samples from healthy donors and cancer patients. The ends lost 4 bases at V and 6 bases at J; junction bases unmatched: 5. This CDR3 contains 15 residues. Germline CDR1 is SGHRS and CDR2 is YFSETQ. Assay used: immunoSEQ multiplex PCR; TCRdb lists only in-frame clones, some missing. The sample has 30,000 to 40,000 clones, 83% seen once. Sequences were obtained from PBMCs. The chain joins TRBV5-1 to TRBJ2-1, with 12 bases identical to TRBD2. This TCR derives from a woman aged 60-75 years with lung cancer. This CDR3 reads CASSPSGREGNEQFF. The DNA of the CDR3 is TGCGCCAGCAGCCCTAGCGGGAGGGAAGGCAATGAGCAGTTCTTC.